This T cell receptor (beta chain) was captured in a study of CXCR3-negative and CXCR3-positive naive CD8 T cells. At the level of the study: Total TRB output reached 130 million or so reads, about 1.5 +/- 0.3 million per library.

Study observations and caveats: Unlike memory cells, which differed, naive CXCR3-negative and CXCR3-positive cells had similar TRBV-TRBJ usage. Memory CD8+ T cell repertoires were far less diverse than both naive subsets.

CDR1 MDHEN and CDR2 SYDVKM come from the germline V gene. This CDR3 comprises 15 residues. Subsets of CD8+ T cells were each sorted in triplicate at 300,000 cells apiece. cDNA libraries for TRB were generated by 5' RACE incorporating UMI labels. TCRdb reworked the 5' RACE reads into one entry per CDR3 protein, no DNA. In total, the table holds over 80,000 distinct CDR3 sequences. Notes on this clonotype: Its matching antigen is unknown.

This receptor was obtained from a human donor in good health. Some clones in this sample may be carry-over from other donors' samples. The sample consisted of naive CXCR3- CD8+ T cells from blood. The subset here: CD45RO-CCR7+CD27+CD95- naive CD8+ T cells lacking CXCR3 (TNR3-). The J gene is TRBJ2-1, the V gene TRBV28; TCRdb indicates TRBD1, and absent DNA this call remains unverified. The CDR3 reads CASSKQGGIYNEQFF.